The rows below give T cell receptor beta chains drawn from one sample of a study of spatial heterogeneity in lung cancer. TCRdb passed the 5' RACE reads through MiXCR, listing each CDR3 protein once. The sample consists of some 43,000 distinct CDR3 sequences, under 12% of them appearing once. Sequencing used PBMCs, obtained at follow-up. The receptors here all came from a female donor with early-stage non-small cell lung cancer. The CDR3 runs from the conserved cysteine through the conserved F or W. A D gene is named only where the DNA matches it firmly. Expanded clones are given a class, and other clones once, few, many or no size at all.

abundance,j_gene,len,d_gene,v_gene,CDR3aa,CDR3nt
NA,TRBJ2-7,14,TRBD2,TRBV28,CASSRLAGVYEQYF,TGTGCCAGCAGCAGACTAGCGGGGGTCTACGAGCAGTACTTC
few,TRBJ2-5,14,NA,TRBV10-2,CASRGDINQETQYF,TGCGCCAGCAGGGGGGACATAAACCAAGAGACCCAGTACTTC
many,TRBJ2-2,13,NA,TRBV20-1,CSAGTSNTGELFF,TGCAGTGCTGGTACATCGAACACCGGGGAGCTGTTTTTT
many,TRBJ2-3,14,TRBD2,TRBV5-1,CASSLTSGADTQYF,TGCGCCAGCAGCTTGACTAGCGGGGCGGATACGCAGTATTTT
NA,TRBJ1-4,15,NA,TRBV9,CASSPSGINQEKLFF,TGTGCCAGCAGCCCAAGCGGGATAAACCAAGAAAAACTGTTTTTT
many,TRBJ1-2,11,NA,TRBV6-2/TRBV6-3,CASGPYYGYTF,TGTGCCAGCGGCCCCTACTATGGCTACACCTTC
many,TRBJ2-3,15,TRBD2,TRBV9,CASSALGLAWDTQYF,TGTGCCAGCAGCGCCCTGGGACTAGCGTGGGATACGCAGTATTTT
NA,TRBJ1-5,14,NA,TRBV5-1,CASSLDGWNQPQHF,TGCGCCAGCAGTTTGGATGGATGGAATCAGCCCCAGCATTTT
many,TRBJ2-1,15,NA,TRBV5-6,CASSLGGGSYNEQFF,TGTGCCAGCAGCTTGGGAGGGGGCTCCTACAATGAGCAGTTCTTC
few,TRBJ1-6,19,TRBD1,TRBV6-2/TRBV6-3,CASSYYRGREASYNSPLHF,TGTGCCAGCAGTTACTACAGGGGAAGGGAAGCGTCCTATAATTCACCCCTCCACTTT
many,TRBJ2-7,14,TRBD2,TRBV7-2,CASSPGLAVYEQYF,TGTGCCAGCAGCCCTGGACTAGCGGTTTACGAGCAGTACTTC
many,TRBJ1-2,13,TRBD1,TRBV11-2,CASSSSGTGRYTF,TGTGCCAGCAGCTCCTCCGGGACAGGCCGCTACACCTTC
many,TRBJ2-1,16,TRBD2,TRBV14,CASSQDRGGAYNEQFF,TGTGCCAGCAGCCAAGATCGCGGGGGGGCCTACAATGAGCAGTTCTTC
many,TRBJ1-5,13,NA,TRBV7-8,CASTTRDNQPQHF,TGTGCCAGCACCACGAGGGACAATCAGCCCCAGCATTTT
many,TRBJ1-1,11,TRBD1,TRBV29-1,CSARQGPEAFF,TGCAGCGCGCGACAGGGGCCTGAAGCTTTCTTT
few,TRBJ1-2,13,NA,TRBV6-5,CASSYGTYYGYTF,TGTGCCAGCAGTTACGGGACGTACTATGGCTACACCTTC
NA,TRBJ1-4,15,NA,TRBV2,CASIRMGATNEKLFF,TGTGCCAGTATACGGATGGGAGCAACTAATGAAAAACTGTTTTTT
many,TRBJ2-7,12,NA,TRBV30,CAWSLSAYEQYF,TGTGCCTGGAGTCTAAGTGCCTACGAGCAGTACTTC
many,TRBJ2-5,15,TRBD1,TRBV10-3,CAISRPGGGRETQYF,TGTGCCATCAGTAGACCAGGGGGCGGACGAGAGACCCAGTACTTC
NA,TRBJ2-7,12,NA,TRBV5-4,CASSLFAGEQYF,TGTGCCAGCAGCTTGTTCGCGGGGGAGCAGTACTTC
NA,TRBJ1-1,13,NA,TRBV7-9,CASGRQVNTEAFF,TGTGCCAGCGGGCGACAGGTGAACACTGAAGCTTTCTTT
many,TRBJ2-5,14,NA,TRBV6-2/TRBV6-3,CASSSSGQGETQYF,TGTGCCAGCAGTTCCTCCGGGCAGGGAGAGACCCAGTACTTC
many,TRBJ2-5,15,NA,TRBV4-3,CASSQVASGQETQYF,TGCGCCAGCAGCCAAGTAGCCAGCGGCCAAGAGACCCAGTACTTC
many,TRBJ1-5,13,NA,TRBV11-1,CASSLQSNQPQHF,TGTGCCAGCAGCTTACAGAGCAATCAGCCCCAGCATTTT
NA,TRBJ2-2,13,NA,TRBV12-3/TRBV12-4,CASREGLAGELFF,TGTGCCAGCAGAGAAGGCCTCGCCGGGGAGCTGTTTTTT